Listed below are T cell receptor beta chains from one sample, sequenced in a study of beta chain features in type 1 diabetes. Some clones are missing from TCRdb's copy, which holds only in-frame ones; the method was immunoSEQ multiplex PCR. This sample has 600,000 to 700,000 clones, with 10% to 15% found just once. Sequencing was performed on naive CD4+ T cells from blood. The receptors derive from a man between 18 and 29 years old with type 1 diabetes. Each CDR3 is given with its conserved first and last residue.

v_call: TRBV5-1; j_call: TRBJ2-2; cdr3_aa: CASSSGLAGYTGELFF
v_call: TRBV29-1; j_call: TRBJ2-7; cdr3_aa: CSVHGLAGARTYEQYF
v_call: TRBV30; j_call: TRBJ1-1; cdr3_aa: CAWSVRGAEAFF
v_call: TRBV9; j_call: TRBJ1-6; cdr3_aa: CASSVGGRNSPLHF
v_call: TRBV7-2; j_call: TRBJ1-2; cdr3_aa: CASSLAGWRDPANYGYTF
v_call: TRBV2; j_call: TRBJ1-5; cdr3_aa: CASMASLNQPQHF
v_call: TRBV6-5; j_call: TRBJ2-7; cdr3_aa: CASSYSYKSSYEQYF
v_call: TRBV29-1; j_call: TRBJ1-4; cdr3_aa: CSGWHPRGEKLFF
v_call: TRBV19; j_call: TRBJ2-1; cdr3_aa: CASSPTSGGDPAGGNEQFF
v_call: TRBV4-1; j_call: TRBJ2-1; cdr3_aa: CASSQQGGSYNEQFF
v_call: TRBV29-1; j_call: TRBJ2-1; cdr3_aa: CSVEVGPSGGAEQFF
v_call: TRBV19; j_call: TRBJ1-6; cdr3_aa: CASTSGITSSYNSPLHF
v_call: TRBV5-4; j_call: TRBJ2-1; cdr3_aa: CASSLAGTGGEQFF
v_call: TRBV29-1; j_call: TRBJ1-1; cdr3_aa: CSVSSGTAEAFF
v_call: TRBV19; j_call: TRBJ2-5; cdr3_aa: CASSIGTSNGETQYF
v_call: TRBV9; j_call: TRBJ1-2; cdr3_aa: CASSRKDRGRTQKANYGYTF
v_call: TRBV30; j_call: TRBJ1-1; cdr3_aa: CAWAGMNTEAFF
v_call: TRBV5-6; j_call: TRBJ1-5; cdr3_aa: CASSLEGGELSNQPQHF
v_call: TRBV27; j_call: TRBJ2-7; cdr3_aa: CASSPRTGLGYEQYF
v_call: TRBV5-4; j_call: TRBJ1-2; cdr3_aa: CASSLPGRSDYGYTF
v_call: TRBV29-1; j_call: TRBJ2-7; cdr3_aa: CSVLPLGGSYEQYF
v_call: TRBV7-6; j_call: TRBJ2-1; cdr3_aa: CASRGYNEQFF
v_call: TRBV7-9; j_call: TRBJ1-5; cdr3_aa: CASSLNISNQPQHF
v_call: TRBV30; j_call: TRBJ1-2; cdr3_aa: CAWSTGAGDYGYTF